The clone carrying this TCR beta chain has just a few counts. Its specificity is unknown. The CDR3 is made up of 15 amino acids. V dropped 3 bases and J dropped 2 bases, with 13 bases sitting between them. Per germline, CDR1 MNHNY and CDR2 SVGAGI (reference sequence). As for the donors, each was a healthy bone marrow donor. This entry belongs to a study of cytomegalovirus exposure and HLA in healthy donors. 13 Jbeta primers and 60 Vbeta primers were used for the PCR. Measured with immunoSEQ multiplex PCR; TCRdb has only the in-frame clones, and not every one. The table records roughly 170,000 clones, 70% to 85% of them present only once. Study findings and constraints: It was reported that the classifier diagnosed cytomegalovirus status with high specificity and sensitivity in both the original and validation cohorts. Several of the most significant clusters were apparently associated with common viral pathogens in a later analysis.

Source material: PBMCs. This chain connects TRBV6-6 to TRBJ1-2; unclear D gene. The TCR was taken from a man between 18 and 29 years old in good health and CMV-seronegative. The CDR3 DNA reads as TGTGCCAGCAGTTATGCACAATCCCGCAACTATGGCTACACCTTC. Translating it yields CASSYAQSRNYGYTF.